This T cell receptor (beta chain) came from a study of PD-1 blockade in classical Hodgkin lymphoma. Study in general: Administration of nivolumab to patients was at 3 mg/kg intravenously every 2 weeks. Study-level findings and limits: Reported baseline diversity: healthy donors highest, relapsed/refractory patients lowest. While CD8+ TCR diversity did not rise significantly by C4D1, CD4+ TCR diversity did.

With respect to this clone: What it binds is not known.

With no exception, relapse followed autologous stem cell transplantation in all patients, and brentuximab vedotin exposure varied. Complete response, partial response or progressive disease was recorded as best response. Data came from immunoSEQ multiplex PCR; TCRdb stores just in-frame clones and leaves some out. The repertoire holds about 22,000 clones, with 70% to 80% as singletons. This sample comprised peripheral blood mononuclear cells (PBMCs), obtained before the second cycle of nivolumab. The TCR was taken from a human donor with classical Hodgkin lymphoma.

CDR3 bases: TGTGCCAGTTCTAGCACAGATACGCAGTATTTT. This sequence encodes CASSSTDTQYF. The rearrangement uses TRBV9 and TRBJ2-3, with D unresolved. Per germline, CDR1 SGDLS and CDR2 YYNGEE. The CDR3 length is 11 residues. With 8 bases removed from V and 0 bases from J, the gap between germline ends came to 4 bases.